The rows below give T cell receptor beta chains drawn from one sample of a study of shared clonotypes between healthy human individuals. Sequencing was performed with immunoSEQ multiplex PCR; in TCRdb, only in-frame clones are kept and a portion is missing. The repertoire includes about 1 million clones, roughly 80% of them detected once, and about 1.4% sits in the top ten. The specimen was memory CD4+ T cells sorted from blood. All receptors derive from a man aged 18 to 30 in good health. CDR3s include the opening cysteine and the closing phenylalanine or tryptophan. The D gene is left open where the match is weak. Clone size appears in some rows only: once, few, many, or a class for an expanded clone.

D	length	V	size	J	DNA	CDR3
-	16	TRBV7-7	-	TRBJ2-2	TGTGCTAGCAGCTTTGGCGTAGGAGCGAACACCGGGGAGCTGTTTTTT	CASSFGVGANTGELFF
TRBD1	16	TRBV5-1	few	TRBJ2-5	TGCGCCAGCAGCTTGGCGTCAGGGGGTCCCCAAGAGACCCAGTACTTC	CASSLASGGPQETQYF
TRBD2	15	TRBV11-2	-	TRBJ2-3	TGTGCCAGCAGCTTAACGGGGGGTGGGACAGATACGCAGTATTTT	CASSLTGGGTDTQYF
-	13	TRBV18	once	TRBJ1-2	TGTGCCAGCTCACCAGATCCAAGCTATGGCTACACCTTC	CASSPDPSYGYTF
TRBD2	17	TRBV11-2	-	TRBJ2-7	TGTGCCAGCAGCTTCGGTCATCAGCCGGGACTAGCGGGATTGAAGTACTTC	CASSFGHQPGLAGLKYF
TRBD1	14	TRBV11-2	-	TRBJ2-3	TGTGCCAGCAGCCCATCGACCCCGGGACAGCTGCAGTATTTT	CASSPSTPGQLQYF
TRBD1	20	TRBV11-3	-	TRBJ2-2	TGTGCCAGCAGCCAAAAAGGTTGGGACAGAGACGAATCGAACACCGGGGAGCTGTTTTTT	CASSQKGWDRDESNTGELFF
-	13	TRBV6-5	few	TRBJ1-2	TGTGCCAGCAGTTACTTCGTAAGTAATGGCTACACCTTC	CASSYFVSNGYTF
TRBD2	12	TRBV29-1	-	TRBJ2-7	TGCAGCGTTAATAGCGGGACGGGCGAGCAGTACTTC	CSVNSGTGEQYF
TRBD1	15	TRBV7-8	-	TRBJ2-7	TGTGCCAGCAGCCCAGGACAGGGGGATTCCTACGAGCAGTACTTC	CASSPGQGDSYEQYF
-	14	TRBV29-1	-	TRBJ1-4	TGCAGCGTTGAATTTCATCAGGATACGGGAAAACTGTTTTTT	CSVEFHQDTGKLFF